This entry features one T cell receptor beta chain sequence. The entry originates in a study of blood T cell repertoires in COVID-19. Per germline, CDR1 GTSNPN and CDR2 SVGIG (reference sequence). V lost 2 bases to trimming and J lost 7 bases; unmatched junction nucleotides: 13. CDR3 size: 16 residues. Sequencing was performed with immunoSEQ multiplex PCR; in TCRdb, only in-frame clones are kept and a portion is missing. This table has about 73,000 clones, about 73% appearing once. The rearrangement links TRBV30 to TRBJ1-2; 10 bases are a match to TRBD1. This TCR was sampled from a man between 60 and 70 years old with acute or convalescent COVID-19. The sequencing input was peripheral blood. The CDR3 bases are TGTGCCTGGAGTCAGCCGGGACAGGGGAACATGCGTGGCTACACCTTC. Translated, it gives CAWSQPGQGNMRGYTF.